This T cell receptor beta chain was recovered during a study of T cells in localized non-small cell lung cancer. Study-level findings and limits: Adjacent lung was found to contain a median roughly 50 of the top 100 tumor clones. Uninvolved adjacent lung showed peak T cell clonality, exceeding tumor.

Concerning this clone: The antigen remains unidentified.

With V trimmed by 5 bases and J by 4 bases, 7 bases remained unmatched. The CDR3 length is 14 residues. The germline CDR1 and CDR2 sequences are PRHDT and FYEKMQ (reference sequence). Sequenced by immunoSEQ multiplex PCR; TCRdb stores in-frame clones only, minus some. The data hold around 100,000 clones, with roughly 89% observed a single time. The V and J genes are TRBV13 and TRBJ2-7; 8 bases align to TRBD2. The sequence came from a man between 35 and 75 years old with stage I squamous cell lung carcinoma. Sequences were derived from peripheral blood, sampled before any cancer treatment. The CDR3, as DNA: TGTGCCAGCAGCCAAACGGGGGGGCCTTACGAGCAGTACTTC. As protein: CASSQTGGPYEQYF.